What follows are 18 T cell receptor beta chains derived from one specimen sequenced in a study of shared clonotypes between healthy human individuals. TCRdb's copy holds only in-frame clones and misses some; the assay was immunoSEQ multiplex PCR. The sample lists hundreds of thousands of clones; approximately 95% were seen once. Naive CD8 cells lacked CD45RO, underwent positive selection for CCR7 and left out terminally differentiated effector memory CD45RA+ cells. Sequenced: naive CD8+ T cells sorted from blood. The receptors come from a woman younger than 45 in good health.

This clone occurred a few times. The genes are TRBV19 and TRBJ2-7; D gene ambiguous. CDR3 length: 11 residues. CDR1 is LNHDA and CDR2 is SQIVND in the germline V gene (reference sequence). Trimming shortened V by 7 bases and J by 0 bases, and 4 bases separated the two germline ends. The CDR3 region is CASKGSYEQYF. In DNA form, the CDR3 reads TGTGCCAGTAAGGGCTCCTACGAGCAGTACTTC.

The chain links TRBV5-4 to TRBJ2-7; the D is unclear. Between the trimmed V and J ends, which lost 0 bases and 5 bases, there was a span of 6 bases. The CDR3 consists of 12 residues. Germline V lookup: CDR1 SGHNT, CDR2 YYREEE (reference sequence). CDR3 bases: TGTGCCAGCAGCTTGGGAGATCACGAGCAGTACTTC. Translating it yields CASSLGDHEQYF.

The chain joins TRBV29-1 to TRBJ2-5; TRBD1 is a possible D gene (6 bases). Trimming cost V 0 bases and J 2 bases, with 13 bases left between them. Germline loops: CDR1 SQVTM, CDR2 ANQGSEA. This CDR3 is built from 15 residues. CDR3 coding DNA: TGCAGCGTTGAAGAAGGACGGACAGCTCAAGAGACCCAGTACTTC. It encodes CSVEEGRTAQETQYF.

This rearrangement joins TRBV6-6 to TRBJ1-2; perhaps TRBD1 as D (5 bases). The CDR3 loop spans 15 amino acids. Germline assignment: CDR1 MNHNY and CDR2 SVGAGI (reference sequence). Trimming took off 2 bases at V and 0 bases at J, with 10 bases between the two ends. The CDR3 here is CASSYGGFANYGYTF. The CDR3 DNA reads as TGTGCCAGCAGTTACGGGGGTTTCGCTAACTATGGCTACACCTTC.

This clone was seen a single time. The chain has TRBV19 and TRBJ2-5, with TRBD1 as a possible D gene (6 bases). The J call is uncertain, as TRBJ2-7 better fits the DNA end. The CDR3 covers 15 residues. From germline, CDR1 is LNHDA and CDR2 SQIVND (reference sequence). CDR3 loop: CASQRLTGIQSEQYF. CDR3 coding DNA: TGTGCCAGCCAACGACTTACAGGGATACAGAGCGAGCAGTACTTC.

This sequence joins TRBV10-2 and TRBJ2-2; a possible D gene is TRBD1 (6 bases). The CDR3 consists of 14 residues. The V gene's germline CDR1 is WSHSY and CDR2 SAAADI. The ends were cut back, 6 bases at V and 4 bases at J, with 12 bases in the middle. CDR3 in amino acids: CASRADRTTGELFF. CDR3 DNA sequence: TGCGCCAGCAGGGCTGACAGGACCACCGGGGAGCTGTTTTTT.

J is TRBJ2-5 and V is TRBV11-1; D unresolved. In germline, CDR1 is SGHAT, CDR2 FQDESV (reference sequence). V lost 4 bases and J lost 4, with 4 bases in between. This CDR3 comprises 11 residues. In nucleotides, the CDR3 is TGTGCCAGCAGCTCCACAGAGACCCAGTACTTC. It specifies CASSSTETQYF.

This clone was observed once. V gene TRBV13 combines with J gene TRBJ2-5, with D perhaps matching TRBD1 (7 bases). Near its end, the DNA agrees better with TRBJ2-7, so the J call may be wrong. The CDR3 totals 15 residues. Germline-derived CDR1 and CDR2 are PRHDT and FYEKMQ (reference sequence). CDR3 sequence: CASSLGGQMGYEQYF. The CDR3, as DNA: TGTGCCAGCAGCCTGGGGGGACAGATGGGATACGAGCAGTACTTC.

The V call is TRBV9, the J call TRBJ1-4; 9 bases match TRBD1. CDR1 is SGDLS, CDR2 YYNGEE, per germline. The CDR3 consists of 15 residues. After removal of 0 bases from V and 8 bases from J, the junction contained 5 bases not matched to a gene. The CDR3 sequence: CASSVAGGQGEKLFF. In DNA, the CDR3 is TGTGCCAGCAGCGTAGCTGGGGGACAGGGCGAAAAACTGTTTTTT. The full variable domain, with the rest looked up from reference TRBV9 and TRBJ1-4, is DSGVTQTPKHLITATGQRVTLRCSPRSGDLSVYWYQQSLDQGLQFLIQYYNGEERAKGNILERFSAQQFPDLHSELNLSSLELGDSALYFCASSVAGGQGEKLFFGSGTQLSVL.

In nucleotides, the CDR3 is TGTGCCAGCAAGGGAGCGGGCGGTACCGGGGAGCTGTTTTTT. As protein: CASKGAGGTGELFF. The V gene is TRBV9, the J gene TRBJ2-2; tentatively, D is TRBD2 (6 bases). The CDR3 is 14 amino acids. Germline CDR1 reads SGDLS; CDR2 reads YYNGEE. With 6 bases removed from V and 5 bases from J, the gap between germline ends came to 14 bases.

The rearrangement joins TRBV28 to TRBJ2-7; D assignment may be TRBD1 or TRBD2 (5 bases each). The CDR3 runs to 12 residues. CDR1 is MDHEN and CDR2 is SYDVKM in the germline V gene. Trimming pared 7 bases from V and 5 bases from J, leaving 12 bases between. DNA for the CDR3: TGTGCCAGCACGTATGGGGGTAACGAGCAGTACTTC. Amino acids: CASTYGGNEQYF. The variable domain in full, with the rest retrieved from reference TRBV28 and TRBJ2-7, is DVKVTQSSRYLVKRTGEKVFLECVQDMDHENMFWYRQDPGLGLRLIYFSYDVKMKEKGDIPEGYSVSREKKERFSLILESASTNQTSMYLCASTYGGNEQYFGPGTRLTVT.

CDR3 nucleotides: TGTGCCAGCAGTTCGGCCAACTACAATGAGCAGTTCTTC. It specifies CASSSANYNEQFF. The V and J genes are TRBV27 and TRBJ2-1; D gene unclear. The CDR3 is made up of 13 amino acids. Germline V gives CDR1 MNHEY, CDR2 SMNVEV (reference sequence). V was cut by 4 bases and J by 3 bases, with 7 bases left in between.

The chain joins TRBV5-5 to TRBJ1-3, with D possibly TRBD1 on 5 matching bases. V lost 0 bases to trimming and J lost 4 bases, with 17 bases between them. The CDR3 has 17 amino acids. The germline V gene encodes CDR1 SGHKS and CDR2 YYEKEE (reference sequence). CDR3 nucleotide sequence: TGTGCCAGCAGCTTGGACCCGAGCGGGACCCTCGGAAACACCATATATTTT. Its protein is CASSLDPSGTLGNTIYF.

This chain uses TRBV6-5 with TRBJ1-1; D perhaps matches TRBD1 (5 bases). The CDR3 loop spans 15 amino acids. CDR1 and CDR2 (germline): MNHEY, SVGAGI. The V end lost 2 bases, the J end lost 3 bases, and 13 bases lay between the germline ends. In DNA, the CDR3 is TGTGCCAGCAGTTACGACGGGGGTACGGACACTGAAGCTTTCTTT. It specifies CASSYDGGTDTEAFF.

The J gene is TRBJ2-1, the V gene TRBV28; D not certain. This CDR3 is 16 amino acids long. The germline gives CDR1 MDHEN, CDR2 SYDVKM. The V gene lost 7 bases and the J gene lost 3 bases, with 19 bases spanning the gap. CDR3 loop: CASTTFLDQNYNEQFF. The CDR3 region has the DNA TGTGCCAGCACCACATTCCTCGACCAAAACTACAATGAGCAGTTCTTC.

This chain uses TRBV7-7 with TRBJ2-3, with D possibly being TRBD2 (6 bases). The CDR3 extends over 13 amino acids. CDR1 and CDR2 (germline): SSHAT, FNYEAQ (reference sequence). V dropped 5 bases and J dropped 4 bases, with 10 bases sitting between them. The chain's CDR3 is CASSDSGADTQYF. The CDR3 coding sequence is TGTGCCAGCAGCGATAGCGGTGCAGATACGCAGTATTTT.

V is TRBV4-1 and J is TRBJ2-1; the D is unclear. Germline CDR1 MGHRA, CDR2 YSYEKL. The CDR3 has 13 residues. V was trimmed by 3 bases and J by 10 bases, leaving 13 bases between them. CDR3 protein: CASSHPKGWEQFF. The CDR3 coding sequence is TGCGCCAGCAGCCATCCGAAAGGGTGGGAGCAGTTCTTC.

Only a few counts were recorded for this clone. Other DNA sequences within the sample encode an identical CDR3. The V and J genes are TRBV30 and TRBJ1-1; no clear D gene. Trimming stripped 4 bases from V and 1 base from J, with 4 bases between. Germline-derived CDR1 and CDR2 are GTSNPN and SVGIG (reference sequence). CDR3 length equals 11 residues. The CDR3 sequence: CAWTRNTEAFF. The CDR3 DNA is TGTGCCTGGACCCGGAACACTGAAGCTTTCTTT.